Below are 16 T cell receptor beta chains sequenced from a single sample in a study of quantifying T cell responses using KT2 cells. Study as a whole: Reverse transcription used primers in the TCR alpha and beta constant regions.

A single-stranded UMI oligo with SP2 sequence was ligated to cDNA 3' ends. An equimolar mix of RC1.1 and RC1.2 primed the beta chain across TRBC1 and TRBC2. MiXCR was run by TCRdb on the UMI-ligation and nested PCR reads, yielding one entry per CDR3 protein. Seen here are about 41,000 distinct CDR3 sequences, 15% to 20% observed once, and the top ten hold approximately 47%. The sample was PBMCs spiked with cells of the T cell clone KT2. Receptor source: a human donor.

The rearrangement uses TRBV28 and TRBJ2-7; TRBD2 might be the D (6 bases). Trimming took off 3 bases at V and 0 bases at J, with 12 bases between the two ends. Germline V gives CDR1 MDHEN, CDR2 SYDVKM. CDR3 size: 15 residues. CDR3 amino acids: CASSLGPGSSYEQYF. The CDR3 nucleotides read TGTGCCAGCAGTTTGGGACCCGGGAGCTCCTACGAGCAGTACTTC. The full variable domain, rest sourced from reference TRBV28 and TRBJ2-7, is DVKVTQSSRYLVKRTGEKVFLECVQDMDHENMFWYRQDPGLGLRLIYFSYDVKMKEKGDIPEGYSVSREKKERFSLILESASTNQTSMYLCASSLGPGSSYEQYFGPGTRLTVT.

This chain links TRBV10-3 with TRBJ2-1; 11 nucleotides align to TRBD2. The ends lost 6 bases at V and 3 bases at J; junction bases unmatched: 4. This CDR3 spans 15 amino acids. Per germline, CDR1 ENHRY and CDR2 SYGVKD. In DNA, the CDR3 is TGTGCCATCAGAAAGGGGACTAGCGGCTACAATGAGCAGTTCTTC. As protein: CAIRKGTSGYNEQFF.

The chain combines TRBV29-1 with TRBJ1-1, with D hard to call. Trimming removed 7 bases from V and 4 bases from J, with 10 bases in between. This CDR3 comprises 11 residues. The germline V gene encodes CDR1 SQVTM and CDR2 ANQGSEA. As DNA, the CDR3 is TGCAGCGGTGCGGAGGGCACTGAAGCTTTCTTT. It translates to CSGAEGTEAFF.

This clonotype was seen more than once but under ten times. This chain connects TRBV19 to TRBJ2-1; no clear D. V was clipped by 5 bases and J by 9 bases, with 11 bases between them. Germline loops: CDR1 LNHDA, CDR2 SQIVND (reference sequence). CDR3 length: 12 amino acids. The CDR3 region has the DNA TGTGCCAGTAGTTACGGCATCGGTGAGCAGTTCTTC. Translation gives CASSYGIGEQFF.

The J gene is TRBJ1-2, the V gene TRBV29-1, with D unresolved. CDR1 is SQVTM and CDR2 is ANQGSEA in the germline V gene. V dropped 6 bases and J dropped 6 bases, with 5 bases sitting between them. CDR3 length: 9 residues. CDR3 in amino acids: CSVDNGYTF. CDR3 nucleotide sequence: TGCAGCGTGGATAATGGCTACACCTTC.

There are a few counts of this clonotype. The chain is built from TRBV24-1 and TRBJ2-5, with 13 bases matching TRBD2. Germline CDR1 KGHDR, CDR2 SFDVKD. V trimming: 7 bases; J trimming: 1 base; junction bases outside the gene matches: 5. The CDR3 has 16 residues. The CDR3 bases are TGTGCCACCAGCGCAGGGACTAGCGGGGCCCAAGAGACCCAGTACTTC. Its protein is CATSAGTSGAQETQYF.

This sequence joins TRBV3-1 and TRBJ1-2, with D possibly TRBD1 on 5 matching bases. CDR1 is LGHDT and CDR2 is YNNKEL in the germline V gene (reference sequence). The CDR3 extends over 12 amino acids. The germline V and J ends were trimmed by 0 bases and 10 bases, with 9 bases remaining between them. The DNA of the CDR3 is TGTGCCAGCAGCCAAGATTGGGGGGACTACACCTTC. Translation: CASSQDWGDYTF.

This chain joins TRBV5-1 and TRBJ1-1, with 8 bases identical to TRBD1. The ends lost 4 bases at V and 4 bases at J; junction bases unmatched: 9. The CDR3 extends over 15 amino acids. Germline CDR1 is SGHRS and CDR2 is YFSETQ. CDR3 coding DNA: TGCGCCAGCAGCCCTAGGACAGGGCAGAGCACTGAAGCTTTCTTT. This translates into CASSPRTGQSTEAFF.

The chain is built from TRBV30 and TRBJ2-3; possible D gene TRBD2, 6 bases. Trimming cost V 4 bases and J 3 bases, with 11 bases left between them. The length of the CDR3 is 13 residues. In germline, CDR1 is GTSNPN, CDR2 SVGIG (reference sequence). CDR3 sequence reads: CAWKGDWTDTQYF. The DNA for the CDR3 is TGTGCCTGGAAAGGGGACTGGACAGATACGCAGTATTTT. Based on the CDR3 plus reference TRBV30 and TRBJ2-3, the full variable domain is SQTIHQWPATLVQPVGSPLSLECTVEGTSNPNLYWYRQAAGRGLQLLFYSVGIGQISSEVPQNLSASRPQDRQFILSSKKLLLSDSGFYLCAWKGDWTDTQYFGPGTRLTVL.

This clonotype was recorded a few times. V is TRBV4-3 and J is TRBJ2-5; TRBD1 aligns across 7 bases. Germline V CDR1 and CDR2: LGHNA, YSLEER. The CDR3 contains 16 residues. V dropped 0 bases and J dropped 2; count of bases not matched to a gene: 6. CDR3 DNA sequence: TGCGCCAGCAGCCAAGATACCGGGACAGAGCAAGAGACCCAGTACTTC. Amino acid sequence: CASSQDTGTEQETQYF.

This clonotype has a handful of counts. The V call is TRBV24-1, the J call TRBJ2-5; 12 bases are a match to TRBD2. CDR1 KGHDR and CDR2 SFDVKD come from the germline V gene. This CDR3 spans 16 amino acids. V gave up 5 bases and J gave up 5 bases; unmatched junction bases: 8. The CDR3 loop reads CATSAQTSGSPETQYF. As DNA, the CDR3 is TGTGCCACCAGTGCCCAGACTAGCGGGAGCCCGGAGACCCAGTACTTC.

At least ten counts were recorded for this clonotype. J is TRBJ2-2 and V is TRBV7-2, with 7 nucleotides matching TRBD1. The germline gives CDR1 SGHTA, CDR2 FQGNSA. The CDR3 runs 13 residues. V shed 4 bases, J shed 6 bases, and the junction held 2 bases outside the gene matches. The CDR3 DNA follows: TGTGCCAGCAGCTCAGACAGGGCCGGGGAGCTGTTTTTT. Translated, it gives CASSSDRAGELFF.

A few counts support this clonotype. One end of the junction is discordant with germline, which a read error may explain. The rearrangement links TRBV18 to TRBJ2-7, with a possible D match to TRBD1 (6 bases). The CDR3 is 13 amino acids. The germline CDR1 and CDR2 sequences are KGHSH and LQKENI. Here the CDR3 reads CASSPQGGYEQYF. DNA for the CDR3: TGTGCCAGCTCCCCACAAGGGGGCTACGAGCAGTACTTC.

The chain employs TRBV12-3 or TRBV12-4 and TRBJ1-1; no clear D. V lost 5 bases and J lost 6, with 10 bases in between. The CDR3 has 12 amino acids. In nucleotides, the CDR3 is TGTGCCAGCAGTCTAGGGTTACCTGAAGCTTTCTTT. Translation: CASSLGLPEAFF.

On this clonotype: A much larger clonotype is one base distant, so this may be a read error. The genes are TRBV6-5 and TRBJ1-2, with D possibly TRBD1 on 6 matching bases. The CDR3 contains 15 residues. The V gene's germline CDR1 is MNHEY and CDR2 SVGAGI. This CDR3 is CASSMTTGTNYGYNF. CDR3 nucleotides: TGTGCCAGCAGTATGACTACAGGGACTAACTATGGCTACAACTTC.

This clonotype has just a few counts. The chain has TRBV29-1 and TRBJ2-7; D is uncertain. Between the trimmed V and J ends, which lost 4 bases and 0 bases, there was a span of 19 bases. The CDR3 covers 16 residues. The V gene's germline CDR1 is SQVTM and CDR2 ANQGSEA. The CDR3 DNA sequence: TGCAGCGTTGTAACAGAAAATTACGCCGGCTCCTACGAGCAGTACTTC. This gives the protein CSVVTENYAGSYEQYF.